This TCR beta chain derives from a study of blood T cell repertoires in COVID-19. On the study more broadly: PBMCs, B-cell-depleted T cells, or T cells provided the cDNA or gDNA that made up the material.

This CDR3 is 13 amino acids long. Germline V gene lookup returns CDR1 SSHAT and CDR2 FNYEAQ (reference sequence). Methods used by the authors: Counts of nucleated cells, estimated from reference gene primer amplification, were obtained. This table comes from immunoSEQ multiplex PCR, and its TCRdb copy is limited to in-frame clones, with some not included. The V and J calls and clone size come from that table; D and trimming were worked out from the DNA. The sample has about 170,000 clones; over 70% are singletons. On this clone itself: The junction differs from germline at one of its ends, possibly a read error.

This chain joins TRBV7-7 and TRBJ2-7, with D possibly matching TRBD1 (6 bases). This receptor was obtained from a woman between 55 and 75 years old with acute or convalescent COVID-19. Sequenced material: peripheral blood. CDR3 sequence (DNA): TGTGCTAGCAGCACGAACAGGGCGGACGAGCAGTACTTC. Residues: CASSTNRADEQYF.